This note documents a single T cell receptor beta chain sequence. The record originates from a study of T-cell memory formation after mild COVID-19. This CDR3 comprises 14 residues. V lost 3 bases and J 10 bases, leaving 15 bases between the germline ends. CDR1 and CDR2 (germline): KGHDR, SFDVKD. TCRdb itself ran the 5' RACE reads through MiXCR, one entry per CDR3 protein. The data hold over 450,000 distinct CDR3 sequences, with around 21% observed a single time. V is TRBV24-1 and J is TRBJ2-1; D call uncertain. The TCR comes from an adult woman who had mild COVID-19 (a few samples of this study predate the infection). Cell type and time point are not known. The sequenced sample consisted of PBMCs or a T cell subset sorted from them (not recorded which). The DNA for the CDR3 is TGTGCCACCAGTGATACTACAAGGTTTCGCGAGCAGTTCTTC. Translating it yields CATSDTTRFREQFF.